This T cell receptor (beta chain) was recovered during a study of cytomegalovirus exposure and HLA in healthy donors (TCRdb year 2017). As for the study more broadly: According to an earlier analysis of several hundred of the donors, roughly 180 million T cells yielded some 120 million unique TCR beta sequences and around 280 Gb of sequence data. An early release covering roughly 580 HLA-typed donors comprised about 300 gigabases of sequencing data and tens of millions of unique TCR sequences. Among the roughly 400 genotyped donors, around 81% belonged to the genetic ancestry cluster associated with self-reported Caucasian donors. The study aimed to test whether signatures of past pathogen exposure could be identified by cataloging public T cell receptors. The study used immunosequencing to profile the T cell repertoires of 666 subjects and linked those repertoires to cytomegalovirus serostatus. Along with the approximately 620-subject first cohort, a separate validation cohort of over 90 different subjects was used. High-throughput TCR immunosequencing, statistical association of individual TCRs with disease status, and machine learning were combined to predict cytomegalovirus infection status. A later analysis re-examined previously published TCR beta repertoires from about 670 donors and added high-resolution HLA genotyping to investigate patterns of TCR occurrence. In the later analysis, no new phenotypic data were used to find candidate immune exposures; instead, reliance was placed on TCR beta sequences and their occurrence across donors. An earlier analysis of more than 450 of the donors used high-throughput TCR beta sequencing to judge whether each TCR beta V gene segment behaved as functional or pseudogenic. Donor age, sex, ethnicity and CMV serostatus were collected together with the repertoire data. A later genetic analysis took genome-wide SNP genotypes for about 60% of the roughly 670 donors and used that subset as a discovery cohort. All discovery cohort repertoires had been generated using a single sequencing platform. Class I and class II HLA loci were covered by the typing at four-digit resolution. Typing coverage differed by locus: A, B, C, DRB1 and DQB1 were typed in about 620-640 donors, DQA1 in 500 to 550, DPA1 in 600 to 610, and DPB1 in 472. A handful of DR-DQ haplotypes were handled as single units for association and clustering because linkage in the cohort was strong. On average, around 230,000 unique TCR beta nucleotide sequences were sequenced per donor among some 420 genotyped donors of the cohort, with roughly 18% of those sequences being non-productive.

The cohort consisted of hundreds of healthy bone marrow donors. All cohort members were sampled while nominally healthy, although unrecorded immune exposures were likely present. The donor tested CMV seronegative and was one of the 352 seronegative cohort members. Each donor provided a peripheral blood sample, and peripheral blood mononuclear cells were used for TCR beta sequencing. Genomic DNA was extracted from the blood cell samples with the Qiagen DNeasy Blood Extraction Kit. CDR1 and CDR2 are drawn from the germline V gene: SGHDT, YYEEEE. V lost 4 bases and J lost 0 bases; the stretch between them is 11 bases long. The CDR3 measures 15 amino acids from cysteine to phenylalanine. Only CDR3 DNA remains: 45 bases, in frame from the first base. Regarding this clone: What antigen it recognizes has not been identified.

The library was obtained by the immunoSEQ multiplex PCR assay. A mixture of 60 forward primers for TCR Vbeta segments and 13 reverse primers for TCR Jbeta segments was used in the multiplex PCR. A multiplex PCR assay on genomic DNA amplified the CDR3 region of rearranged TCR beta genes. Amplified TCR beta libraries were sequenced as 87-base-pair reads on the Illumina HiSeq System. On the authors' methods: A later analysis counted some 80 million unique TCR beta chains across the 690 or so repertoires, and roughly 10 million of these chains were shared by at least two donors. A nearest-neighbor algorithm error-corrected the raw reads and collapsed the reads into unique sequences, merging closely related sequences to remove PCR and sequencing errors. V, D and J gene segments were assigned by aligning CDR3 sequences to IMGT reference sequences. For a sequence to be retained, a match of at least six nucleotides to both a V gene segment and a J gene segment was required. A rearrangement was called productive if the CDR3 had no stop codons and remained in frame with V and J, and every other rearrangement was called non-productive. CDR3 was defined according to IMGT convention as the region running from the second conserved V-encoded cysteine to the conserved J-encoded phenylalanine. In an earlier analysis of just under 600 of the donors, sequences lacking an unambiguous match to a single V gene segment were excluded. In an earlier analysis of 587 of the donors, a V segment was called functional when productive rearrangements were above 56.7%, and segregating when the standard deviation between donors exceeded 5%. A statistical classification framework was built for diagnosing cytomegalovirus status from the catalog of TCR beta chain sequences. In a later analysis, V and J genes were assigned by comparing TCR nucleotide sequences against IMGT/GENE-DB human TR gene sequences. In a later analysis, CDR3 sequences and most-parsimonious VDJ recombination scenarios were assigned using the TCRdist pipeline. In a later analysis, every TCR beta chain was defined by the combination of its CDR3 amino acid sequence and its V-gene family, and reads without a unique V-gene family were dropped. In a later analysis, nearly 600 highly shared, low-generation-probability nucleotide sequences were removed to address suspected cross-contamination and a sequencing artifact. In a later analysis, a clonal expansion index was calculated for each public chain from normalized within-repertoire ranks of inferred template counts. In a later analysis, generation probabilities were computed using a VDJ recombination model fitted to out-of-frame rearrangements, and the results were checked against IGoR. Hypergeometric tests were used in a later analysis to score TCR-TCR, TCR-HLA and TCR-CMV co-occurrence, with a repertoire-size bias correction applied to the TCR pairs. A later analysis estimated false discovery rates by permuting HLA or CMV assignments 20 times. In a later analysis, co-occurring TCRs were grouped using DBSCAN, and TCRdist sequence similarity was added for clustering within HLA-allele-positive subsets. Repertoires with fewer than 30,000 or more than 120,000 public chains, plus five repertoires with anomalous nucleotide sharing, were excluded from co-occurrence clustering. TCRdb carries this immuneACCESS record with in-frame sequences only. Its versions omit some clonotypes, under half of them owing to an unresolved V gene in the studies checked, with the rest unexplained. V, J and clone size were drawn from that table, and D and trimming were deduced from the DNA. Per the sample table, the count is 100,000 to 150,000 clones. The ten most abundant clones make up approximately 0.99% of the sample.

Results and caveats for the whole study, not just this receptor: The study listed approximately 150 TCR beta chains as associated with cytomegalovirus. In both the original and validation cohorts, the classifier was reported to diagnose cytomegalovirus status with high specificity and sensitivity. In vitro tests confirmed that a few of the cytomegalovirus-associated TCR beta chains recognize cytomegalovirus antigens. Strong co-occurrence of HLA alleles, especially DR and DQ, made assigning TCR associations to individual alleles difficult. Compared with the roughly 670-donor mean, donors in an Asian-associated ancestry cluster had fewer N-insertions in productive TCRs, according to a later genetic analysis. At a false discovery rate of 0.05, a later analysis linked roughly 17,000 TCR beta sequences to specific HLA alleles. Immune exposure information for the cohort was limited to CMV serostatus. A group of highly shared sequence variants was considered likely to be a technical artifact of the sequencing pipeline. Most TCR sequences were seen in very few donors, while some public TCRs were found in many individuals. A later analysis found that most CMV-associated TCR beta chains appeared HLA-restricted, with HLA associations seemingly driven largely by CMV exposure. An association between a missense DCLRE1C variant and V-gene and J-gene trimming of TCR beta chains was found in a later genetic analysis and replicated in an independent cohort. In a later analysis, HLA-associated TCR beta chains showed more clonal expansion and lower generation probabilities than non-associated chains that were equally common. In a later analysis, TCR association rates were found to vary across HLA loci, with the most associated TCRs seen for DRB1 alleles and the fewest for HLA-C alleles. A later analysis reported that several top co-occurrence clusters appeared linked to parvovirus B19, influenza, CMV and Epstein-Barr virus. Only TCR beta chains were sequenced in this cohort, and the absence of alpha or paired-chain data limited detectable features. Because some donors lacked HLA typing at each locus, the association tests relied only on the typed subset. The authors suggested that the approach could potentially be extended to other disease states and immunological phenotypes. Because the 87-base-pair reads could not distinguish some IMGT-functional V segments, including TRBV6-2 and TRBV6-3, those segments were excluded. A further reported finding was that TCR beta sequences accurately predicted the HLA-A and HLA-B alleles for most subjects in the first cohort. Linkage disequilibrium might explain the correlated functional status among segregating V segments, but an unknown experimental factor could not be excluded. In an earlier analysis of approximately 590 of the donors, most TCR beta V segments appeared in productive rearrangements about 90% or about 30% of the time, broadly matching IMGT annotations. Roughly uniform sequencing depth across donors was assumed in presence/absence analyses, although this assumption may not hold. Because counts were too low, roughly 16 rarely observed V segments, including chromosome 9 orphons, were excluded from the earlier analysis of 500 to 700 of the donors.

This sequence originates from a young man in good health and CMV-seronegative. Input material: PBMCs. The chain was built from TRBV5-6 and TRBJ1-5; there is no confident call for the D gene. CDR3 sequence: CASSIYQVSNQPQHF. The nucleotide sequence is TGTGCCAGCAGCATCTACCAGGTTAGCAATCAGCCCCAGCATTTT. Beyond the CDR3, the reference TRBV5-6 and TRBJ1-5 genes provide the residues; the full variable domain reads: DAGVTQSPTHLIKTRGQQVTLRCSPKSGHDTVSWYQQALGQGPQFIFQYYEEEERQRGNFPDRFSGHQFPNYSSELNVNALLLGDSALYLCASSIYQVSNQPQHFGDGTRLSIL.